This T cell receptor (beta chain) was sequenced in a study of T cell repertoires in cytomegalovirus infection. TCRdb reprocessed the reads with MiXCR, giving one entry per CDR3 protein. The table includes over 250,000 distinct CDR3 sequences, more than 20% detected once. Between the trimmed V and J ends, which lost 6 bases and 5 bases, there was a span of 19 bases. This CDR3 is built from 15 residues. CDR1 SGHAT and CDR2 FQNNGV come from the germline V gene. Overall study results and limits: Identification of carriers of CMV plus the relevant HLA was performed using cumulative public TCR beta family frequency.

On this clonotype: As yet, its antigen is unknown.

The sample taken for sequencing was PBMCs. This clonotype was obtained from a human donor in good health (CMV status not recorded). Some clones in this sample may be carry-over from other donors' samples. The chain employs TRBV11-2 and TRBJ2-5; possible D gene TRBD2, 6 bases. The CDR3 is CASSPWRGVGETQYF. CDR3 bases: TGTGCCAGCAGTCCTTGGCGGGGAGTGGGGGAGACCCAGTACTTC.